Many counts were recorded for the clone carrying this T cell receptor beta chain. These data originate in a study of T cells in Graves' hyperthyroidism and ophthalmopathy. The CDR3 has 12 amino acids. V lost 6 bases to trimming and J lost 6 bases, with 12 bases between them. Germline V CDR1 and CDR2: DFQATT, SNEGSKA (reference sequence). Amplification yielded TCR beta CDR3 regions, with RNA transcripts as the source. Carried out on the TCR CDR3, a first-round RT-PCR used the HTBI primer set. TCRdb reprocessed the multiplex PCR reads via MiXCR and lists one record per CDR3 protein. The table records around 370,000 distinct CDR3 sequences, around 20% of them present only once.

The specimen was blood. The rearrangement links TRBV20-1 to TRBJ2-1, with D tentatively TRBD2 (5 bases). The source of this sequence is a man between 18 and 29 years old with Graves' ophthalmopathy. CDR3: CSAFGRGNEQFF. The CDR3 region has the DNA TGCAGTGCCTTTGGACGGGGCAATGAGCAGTTCTTC.